These T cell receptor beta chains were read from a single sample in a study of vaccination effects on CD4 cells after COVID-19. The antigens these receptors bind are not known. Assay used: immunoSEQ multiplex PCR; TCRdb lists only in-frame clones, some missing. This table has roughly 51,000 clones, over 60% appearing once. This sample comprised CD4+ T cells from PBMCs cultured without peptide, obtained after COVID-19 vaccination. The receptors shown here come from a human donor who had a prior SARS-CoV-2 infection. Both conserved end residues are part of each CDR3. The D gene is left open where the match is weak. Clone size appears in some rows only: once, few, many, or a class for an expanded clone.

NA,NA,TRBJ1-1,TRBV15,TGTGCCACCAGCAGAGATCTCTTAAACACTGAAGCTTTCTTT,CATSRDLLNTEAFF
TRBD1,NA,TRBJ2-3,TRBV5-1,TGCGCCAGCAGCTTGGGACAGGGGGCCACAGATACGCAGTATTTT,CASSLGQGATDTQYF
NA,once,TRBJ1-1,TRBV9,TGTGCCAGCAGCGTAGTGGACAAGAACACTGAAGCTTTCTTT,CASSVVDKNTEAFF
TRBD1,NA,TRBJ2-5,TRBV5-1,TGCGCCAGCAGCCCCCGGACAGGGTGGGAGACCCAGTACTTC,CASSPRTGWETQYF
NA,NA,TRBJ1-6,TRBV5-1,TGCGCCAGCAGCTTACAGGGCTCCTATAATTCACCCCTCCACTTT,CASSLQGSYNSPLHF
NA,NA,TRBJ2-2,TRBV5-1,TGCGCCAGCACATTGAGGGACCGGAATTCCGGGGAGCTGTTTTTT,CASTLRDRNSGELFF
TRBD1,NA,TRBJ1-2,TRBV6-5,TGTGCCAGCAGTCTGGACAGGAACTATGGCTACACCTTC,CASSLDRNYGYTF
TRBD1,NA,TRBJ1-2,TRBV7-2,TGTGCCAGCAGCTTGGACAGGGGTTTGGGAGGCTACACCTTC,CASSLDRGLGGYTF
NA,once,TRBJ1-1,TRBV7-3,TGTGCCAGCAGCTTAAGCAGGGTTGGTGTCACTGAAGCTTTCTTT,CASSLSRVGVTEAFF
TRBD1,NA,TRBJ2-5,TRBV5-1,TGCGCCAGCAGACAACCACAGGGGGCTGGAGAGACCCAGTACTTC,CASRQPQGAGETQYF
NA,NA,TRBJ2-3,TRBV24-1,TGTGCCACCAGTGATTCCAATTGGGATACGCAGTATTTT,CATSDSNWDTQYF
NA,NA,TRBJ1-1,TRBV3-1/TRBV3-2,TGTGCCAGCAGCCAACAGTGGCTGGGGATAGCTTTCTTT,CASSQQWLGIAFF
NA,NA,TRBJ1-2,TRBV19,TGTGCCAGTAGTAAAACAAAGGATGGGTTCTATGGCTACACCTTC,CASSKTKDGFYGYTF
NA,NA,TRBJ2-5,TRBV4-3,TGCGCCAGCAGCCAAGATTTTGTTTTGTCTAGGGCCCAGTACTTC,CASSQDFVLSRAQYF
NA,once,TRBJ2-2,TRBV29-1,TGCAGCGTAGTCGAGGGTAGGACCGGGGAGCTGTTTTTT,CSVVEGRTGELFF
NA,few,TRBJ1-1,TRBV10-3,TGTGCCATCAGAAAGGGAATGAACACTGAAGCTTTCTTT,CAIRKGMNTEAFF
NA,few,TRBJ2-7,TRBV5-1,TGCGCCAGCAGCTTGGACGGCGCAAACTACGAGCAGTACTTC,CASSLDGANYEQYF
NA,NA,TRBJ1-3,TRBV9,TGTGCCAGCAGCTCCCGGGCAGTCTCTGGAAACACCATATATTTT,CASSSRAVSGNTIYF
NA,NA,TRBJ1-4,TRBV5-6,TGTGCCAGCAGCCCCCGATCGGCAGGGGCTAATGAAAAACTGTTTTTT,CASSPRSAGANEKLFF
TRBD1,NA,TRBJ2-5,TRBV12-3/TRBV12-4,TGTGCCAGCAGTGACAGGGTCCAAGAGACCCAGTACTTC,CASSDRVQETQYF
NA,few,TRBJ2-7,TRBV5-6,TGTGCCAGCAGCTCGGGGCCGGGTGAGCAGTACTTC,CASSSGPGEQYF
TRBD2,NA,TRBJ2-7,TRBV6-2/TRBV6-3,TGTGCCAGCAGTATCCTCTTTTTAGCGGGAGCTTGGATTGGTGCGGGGGAGCAGTACTTC,CASSILFLAGAWIGAGEQYF
NA,NA,TRBJ2-5,TRBV6-5,TGTGCCAGCGAGCGCAGTTACCAAGAGACCCAGTACTTC,CASERSYQETQYF
TRBD1,NA,TRBJ2-3,TRBV29-1,TGCAGCGGAGGGACAGCCACAGATACGCAGTATTTT,CSGGTATDTQYF
NA,few,TRBJ1-4,TRBV4-1,TGCGCCAGCAGCCAAGTAAACGAAAAACTGTTTTTT,CASSQVNEKLFF
NA,NA,TRBJ2-3,TRBV5-5,TGTGCCAGCAGCTCGGGACTCACCACAGATACGCAGTATTTT,CASSSGLTTDTQYF
NA,NA,TRBJ2-7,TRBV5-6,TGTGCCAGCAGCTTGCGGTTATACGAGCAGTACTTC,CASSLRLYEQYF
NA,NA,TRBJ1-2,TRBV21-1,TGTGCCAGCAGCAAACGTATGCCCCATGGACTTGGTAACTATGGCTACACCTTC,CASSKRMPHGLGNYGYTF
NA,NA,TRBJ2-1,TRBV6-6,TGTGCCAGCTGTCCAGGAACCTACAATGAGCAGTTCTTC,CASCPGTYNEQFF
NA,NA,TRBJ1-2,TRBV19,TGTGCCAGCTTAATGGGGCACCGGAAGAACTATGGCTACACCTTC,CASLMGHRKNYGYTF
NA,NA,TRBJ2-1,TRBV5-5,TGTGCCAGCAGCCCGGAATACAATGAGCAGTTCTTC,CASSPEYNEQFF
NA,NA,TRBJ2-5,TRBV12-5,TGTGCTAGTGGTTCCCTGACAGGCAACCAAGAGACCCAGTACTTC,CASGSLTGNQETQYF
NA,medium-sized,TRBJ2-1,TRBV30,TGTGCCTGGAGTGTTGGTAGCAATGAGCAGTTCTTC,CAWSVGSNEQFF
TRBD2,few,TRBJ2-1,TRBV5-1,TGCGCCAGCAGCTTGAGCGGGAGCTACAATGAGCAGTTCTTC,CASSLSGSYNEQFF
NA,once,TRBJ1-3,TRBV4-1,TGCGCCAGCAGCCAAGGGGCCCTCCCCCGCCGTGGAAACACCATATATTTT,CASSQGALPRRGNTIYF
NA,NA,TRBJ2-5,TRBV27,TGTGCCAGCAGTCCCCGCCAAAGGGAGACCCAGTACTTC,CASSPRQRETQYF
TRBD2,few,TRBJ2-1,TRBV15,TGTGCCACCAGCTCTAGCGGGGACTACAATGAGCAGTTCTTC,CATSSSGDYNEQFF
TRBD2,NA,TRBJ2-7,TRBV7-2,TGTGCCAGCAGCTTAGCGTCAAGCGGGATGGAGTACTTC,CASSLASSGMEYF
TRBD1,NA,TRBJ2-3,TRBV24-1,TGTGCCACCAGGGGACAGGGGTATGATACGCAGTATTTT,CATRGQGYDTQYF
TRBD2,NA,TRBJ2-1,TRBV9,TGTGCCAGCAGCGTCGCGGGAGGGCGGAACAATGAGCAGTTCTTC,CASSVAGGRNNEQFF
TRBD1,NA,TRBJ2-1,TRBV5-6,TGTGCCAGCAGCACGGCGGGACAGGGGAGTGGGAATGAGCAGTTCTTC,CASSTAGQGSGNEQFF
TRBD2,NA,TRBJ2-1,TRBV18,TGTGCCAGCTCACCCGGACTAGCGGGGGACAATGAGCAGTTCTTC,CASSPGLAGDNEQFF
TRBD1,NA,TRBJ1-1,TRBV18,TGTGCCAGCTCACCGGGGACAGTAGGCTACACTGAAGCTTTCTTT,CASSPGTVGYTEAFF
NA,NA,TRBJ1-2,TRBV7-2,TGTGCCAGCAGCCACCAGGGAGGCCCGGGGGATCGCGGCTACACCTTC,CASSHQGGPGDRGYTF
NA,NA,TRBJ1-6,TRBV30,TGTGCCTGGACGAGGCGGGGCAGCGATTCCCTCCACTTT,CAWTRRGSDSLHF
NA,NA,TRBJ2-7,TRBV1,TGCACCAGCAGCCAAAAGGGCCCCGTACCGGAGAGGGACTTC,CTSSQKGPVPERDF
NA,NA,TRBJ2-3,TRBV7-2,TGTGCCAGCAGCTTGAGGAGTAGCACAGATACGCAGTATTTT,CASSLRSSTDTQYF
NA,NA,TRBJ2-1,TRBV12-5,TGTGCTAGTGGTTTAGAACTCGTATTACACAATGAGCAGTTCTTC,CASGLELVLHNEQFF
NA,NA,TRBJ1-1,TRBV12-3/TRBV12-4,TGTGCCAGCAGTGGAGGGGTGAACACTGAAGCTTTCTTT,CASSGGVNTEAFF
NA,few,TRBJ1-2,TRBV7-2,TGTGCCAGCAGCTTAGACGACAGGCTGCTATACTTC,CASSLDDRLLYF
NA,NA,TRBJ1-5,TRBV28,TGTGCCAGCAGTGTTTATAGCAATCAGCCCCAGCATTTT,CASSVYSNQPQHF
TRBD1,few,TRBJ2-7,TRBV10-3,TGTGCCATCAGTGAGCGGGGGACAGGGATCGACGAGCAGTACTTC,CAISERGTGIDEQYF
TRBD1,few,TRBJ1-4,TRBV5-1,TGCGCCAGCAGCTTGACAGGGGCAGGAGAAAAACTGTTTTTT,CASSLTGAGEKLFF
NA,NA,TRBJ2-5,TRBV4-1,TGCGCCAGCAGCCAAGAGGGGCGGGGTGAAGAGACCCAGTACTTC,CASSQEGRGEETQYF
TRBD1,NA,TRBJ2-3,TRBV3-1/TRBV3-2,TGTGCCAGCAGCCAACAACGGACAGGGGGCGCGGATACGCAGTATTTT,CASSQQRTGGADTQYF